This T cell receptor (beta chain) is from a study of radiotherapy plus CTLA-4 blockade in lung cancer. About the research overall: Across the patients, objective responses occurred in approximately 17%, and disease control in just over 30%. Whole-study results and caveats: TCR clones of tumor origin grew in blood after radiotherapy plus ipilimumab. It was early blood T cell clone dynamics, with interferon-beta, that reportedly best predicted response.

With ipilimumab providing CTLA-4 blockade, focal radiation was administered to patients who had chemo-refractory metastatic non-small-cell lung cancer. The CDR3 extends over 17 amino acids. CDR1 is MDHEN, CDR2 SYDVKM, per germline. V gave up 3 bases and J gave up 4 bases; unmatched junction bases: 7. Note on this clone: What it binds is not known.

Sequencing was performed with immunoSEQ multiplex PCR; in TCRdb, only in-frame clones are kept and a portion is missing. The table has tens of thousands of clones, roughly four fifths seen once. This TCR derives from a human donor with non-small cell lung cancer who had stable disease on radiotherapy plus ipilimumab. This sequence joins TRBV28 and TRBJ2-2, with 11 bases matching TRBD2. Specimen: peripheral blood, collected from a patient treated with radiotherapy plus ipilimumab. The CDR3 here is CASSFSGGASGTGELFF. In DNA, the CDR3 is TGTGCCAGCAGTTTTAGCGGGGGGGCCTCGGGCACCGGGGAGCTGTTTTTT.